The 27 T cell receptor beta chains in this list originate from one sample, sequenced in a study of cytomegalovirus exposure and HLA in healthy donors (dated by TCRdb to 2015 to 2018). Libraries were built with the immunoSEQ multiplex PCR assay. The multiplex PCR relied on a mix of 60 forward primers for TCR Vbeta segments and 13 reverse primers for TCR Jbeta segments. As stored in TCRdb, this immuneACCESS dataset retains in-frame rearrangements with V and J assigned. A fraction of the clones does not appear; measured against another copy, unresolved V genes explain less than half of the discrepancy, and the remainder lacks a known reason. The sample has around 110,000 clones on record, roughly a tenth of them singletons. The ten largest account for less than 4% of the sample. The sample consisted of PBMCs. These receptors were collected from a man aged 30 to 39 in good health and CMV-seronegative.

The V call is TRBV5-1, the J call TRBJ2-2; 8 bases are a match to TRBD1. Per germline, CDR1 SGHRS and CDR2 YFSETQ. V trimming: 5 bases; J trimming: 4 bases; junction bases outside the gene matches: 7. This CDR3 spans 15 amino acids. The CDR3 region has the DNA TGCGCCAGCAGAGGGACAGGTGATCCCACCGGGGAGCTGTTTTTT. Translating gives CASRGTGDPTGELFF.

V and J are TRBV4-3 and TRBJ2-5; possibly TRBD1 for D (5 bases). The J call is doubtful: the DNA matches TRBJ2-7 better. Germline CDR1 LGHNA, CDR2 YSLEER. This CDR3 region has 15 residues. The CDR3 region is CASSQEAGYSYEQYF. In nucleotides, the CDR3 is TGCGCCAGCAGCCAAGAGGCAGGGTACTCCTACGAGCAGTACTTC.

The rearrangement links TRBV30 to TRBJ2-7; 8 positions agree with TRBD1. Looked up from germline, CDR1 is GTSNPN and CDR2 is SVGIG (reference sequence). V was pared by 2 bases and J by 4 bases, with 7 bases of the junction left unmatched. The CDR3 covers 14 residues. The CDR3 nucleotides are TGTGCCTGGAGTCAGACAGGGGTCGTTTACGAGCAGTACTTC. It is translated as CAWSQTGVVYEQYF.

This clone showed up just a few times. The chain recombines TRBV18 with TRBJ1-2; 9 bases are a match to TRBD1. This CDR3 spans 16 amino acids. Germline V gene data show CDR1 as KGHSH and CDR2 as LQKENI. Trimming at V came to 8 bases and at J to 4 bases, leaving 14 bases not matched to a gene. CDR3 protein: CASAPPGQGVGYGYTF. The CDR3, as DNA: TGTGCCAGCGCCCCCCCGGGACAGGGTGTCGGCTATGGCTACACCTTC. The full variable domain, completed using reference TRBV18 and TRBJ1-2, is NAGVMQNPRHLVRRRGQEARLRCSPMKGHSHVYWYRQLPEEGLKFMVYLQKENIIDESGMPKERFSAEFPKEGPSILRIQQVVRGDSAAYFCASAPPGQGVGYGYTFGSGTRLTVV.

The chain recombines TRBV28 with TRBJ1-5, with 7 bases fitting TRBD1. V was clipped by 4 bases and J by 5 bases; unmatched bases: 5. There are 14 residues in the CDR3. Germline V gene sequence: CDR1 MDHEN, CDR2 SYDVKM. The DNA of the CDR3 is TGTGCCAGCAGTTCACCCAGGGGGTATCAGCCCCAGCATTTT. The encoded protein is CASSSPRGYQPQHF.

This clone was seen only a few times. V gene TRBV5-1 combines with J gene TRBJ2-7; 8 positions match TRBD1. The CDR3 is 14 residues long. Germline assignment: CDR1 SGHRS and CDR2 YFSETQ. Trimming cost V 1 base and J 5 bases; bases outside gene matches: 5. The CDR3 spells CASSLPGGLNEQYF. The CDR3 DNA is TGCGCCAGCAGCTTGCCAGGGGGCTTGAACGAGCAGTACTTC.

There are a few counts of this clone. The chain combines TRBV7-8 with TRBJ1-5, with D perhaps matching TRBD1 (5 bases). Trimming left V 0 bases short and J 1 base short, with 13 bases between. This CDR3 has 17 residues. The germline gives CDR1 SGHVS, CDR2 FQNEAQ. CDR3 nucleotides: TGTGCCAGCAGCTTAGCCGCGACAGCCTCAAGCAATCAGCCCCAGCATTTT. Its translation is CASSLAATASSNQPQHF.

The chain employs TRBV5-1 and TRBJ2-1, with 9 bases that match TRBD1. J was trimmed by 9 bases and V by 0 bases; bases with no gene match: 4. In germline, CDR1 is SGHRS, CDR2 YFSETQ. The CDR3 contains 14 residues. CDR3 nucleotides: TGCGCCAGCAGCTTGGGACAGGGGGAACTTGAGCAGTTCTTC. This translates into CASSLGQGELEQFF.

DNA for the CDR3: TGTGCCACCAACCGGGACAGGGAAAATCAGCCCCAGCATTTT. It codes for CATNRDRENQPQHF. The chain carries TRBV10-3 and TRBJ1-5; 9 bases align to TRBD1. The CDR3 is 14 amino acids. Germline values: CDR1 ENHRY, CDR2 SYGVKD. V lost 10 bases, J lost 4 bases, and 8 bases stayed unmatched.

V is TRBV6-5 and J is TRBJ2-3; D remains ambiguous. The CDR3 has 16 residues. The germline V gene encodes CDR1 MNHEY and CDR2 SVGAGI. V lost 2 bases to trimming and J lost 2 bases, with 14 bases between them. CDR3 in amino acids: CASSYRHGPPTDTQYF. Here the CDR3 DNA reads TGTGCCAGCAGTTACCGACACGGCCCTCCCACAGATACGCAGTATTTT.

The chain recombines TRBV5-1 with TRBJ2-5; 9 bases align to TRBD1. The germline V gene encodes CDR1 SGHRS and CDR2 YFSETQ. Trimming at V came to 1 base and at J to 3 bases, leaving 16 bases not matched to a gene. This CDR3 comprises 19 residues. For the CDR3, the DNA is TGCGCCAGCAGCTTGTCGCCAGGACAGGGGCGCCGCAGGAAAGAGACCCAGTACTTC. Its translation: CASSLSPGQGRRRKETQYF.

This rearrangement joins TRBV7-6 to TRBJ1-6; no reliable D call. The V gene lost 7 bases and the J gene lost 7 bases, with 11 bases spanning the gap. The CDR3 consists of 13 residues. Per germline, CDR1 SGHVS and CDR2 FNYEAQ. The CDR3 DNA follows: TGTGCCAGCACCCCGCGGAACAATTCACCCCTCCACTTT. Translation gives CASTPRNNSPLHF. Variable domain in full (rest from reference TRBV7-6 and TRBJ1-6): GAGVSQSPRYKVTKRGQDVALRCDPISGHVSLYWYRQALGQGPEFLTYFNYEAQQDKSGLPNDRFSAERPEGSISTLTIQRTEQRDSAMYRCASTPRNNSPLHFGNGTRLTVT.

The chain links TRBV6-5 to TRBJ2-3, with D possibly being TRBD2 (7 bases). V was pared by 3 bases and J by 2 bases, with 15 bases between. The CDR3 totals 16 residues. Germline CDR1 MNHEY, CDR2 SVGAGI. Written as DNA, the CDR3 is TGTGCCAGCAGTTATCTTAGGGGGGGGTACACAGATACGCAGTATTTT. Translation gives CASSYLRGGYTDTQYF.

This clone occurred a few times. The chain joins TRBV27 to TRBJ1-2; no firm D call. This CDR3 has 13 residues. The V end was cut by 6 bases, the J end by 4 bases, with 12 bases between. Germline CDR1 is MNHEY and CDR2 is SMNVEV (reference sequence). CDR3 in amino acids: CASSLSAGYGYTF. DNA for the CDR3: TGTGCCAGCAGCCTCAGCGCGGGCTATGGCTACACCTTC.

This clone was observed a few times. The gene calls are TRBV27 and TRBJ2-4; TRBD1 agrees at 9 bases. V was clipped by 6 bases and J by 1 base; unmatched bases: 7. The CDR3 is made up of 16 amino acids. Germline CDR1 MNHEY, CDR2 SMNVEV (reference sequence). The CDR3 here is CASSRQGEVAKNIQYF. For the CDR3, the DNA is TGTGCCAGCAGCCGACAGGGGGAGGTGGCCAAAAACATTCAGTACTTC.

This clone was seen a few times. V usage is TRBV6-1 and J usage is TRBJ1-2, with 7 bases fitting TRBD1. This CDR3 contains 15 residues. The V and J ends lost 3 bases and 6 bases, in that order; junction bases with no gene match: 10. CDR1 is MNHNS and CDR2 is SASEGT in the germline V gene. In DNA form, the CDR3 reads TGTGCCAGCAGTGACTACAGCGGAGGGGGCGATGGCTACACCTTC. Translating it yields CASSDYSGGGDGYTF.

The chain is built from TRBV19 and TRBJ2-5, with D possibly being TRBD1 (5 bases). V lost 3 bases and J lost 2, with 10 bases in between. This CDR3 is built from 14 residues. CDR1 and CDR2 from the germline V gene are LNHDA and SQIVND (reference sequence). The CDR3 protein is CASSITHRQETQYF. The DNA for the CDR3 is TGTGCCAGTAGTATTACCCACAGGCAAGAGACCCAGTACTTC.

This clone was observed a handful of times. The CDR3 reads CSVAYRTGYTF. In DNA form, the CDR3 reads TGCAGCGTTGCCTATAGGACAGGCTACACCTTC. J is TRBJ1-2 and V is TRBV29-1, with D perhaps matching TRBD1 (5 bases). V was shortened by 4 bases and J by 8 bases, with 11 bases between the two germline ends. This CDR3 has 11 amino acids. Germline CDR1 and CDR2: SQVTM and ANQGSEA. Combining the CDR3 with reference TRBV29-1 and TRBJ1-2 gives the whole variable domain SAVISQKPSRDICQRGTSLTIQCQVDSQVTMMFWYRQQPGQSLTLIATANQGSEATYESGFVIDKFPISRPNLTFSTLTVSNMSPEDSSIYLCSVAYRTGYTFGSGTRLTVV.

The J gene is TRBJ1-1, the V gene TRBV7-2; 9 bases fit TRBD1. Germline V gene lookup returns CDR1 SGHTA and CDR2 FQGNSA. The CDR3 sequence is 16 residues long. The J segment lost 7 bases and the V segment lost 0 bases, leaving 9 bases of the junction unmatched. In DNA form, the CDR3 reads TGTGCCAGCAGCTTAGCGAGGTATCTGGGACAGGGTGAAGCTTTCTTT. This translates into CASSLARYLGQGEAFF.

The V and J genes are TRBV4-1 and TRBJ1-1; 7 bases align to TRBD1. This CDR3 contains 15 residues. V trimming: 4 bases; J trimming: 2 bases; junction bases outside the gene matches: 7. CDR1 and CDR2 from the germline V gene are MGHRA and YSYEKL. For the CDR3, the DNA is TGCGCCAGCAGCCCCCTGACAGGGACAAACACTGAAGCTTTCTTT. Protein: CASSPLTGTNTEAFF.

V gene TRBV5-4 combines with J gene TRBJ2-7; perhaps TRBD1 as D (7 bases). Germline V CDR1 and CDR2: SGHNT, YYREEE (reference sequence). The CDR3 has 14 amino acids. Trimming shortened V by 5 bases and J by 3 bases, and 15 bases separated the two germline ends. The CDR3 bases are TGTGCCAGCAGTTACAGGGGAGGCTACTACGAGCAGTACTTC. The encoded protein is CASSYRGGYYEQYF.

The chain carries TRBV10-1 and TRBJ2-1; 11 nucleotides agree with TRBD2. From germline, CDR1 is WNHNN and CDR2 SYGVQD (reference sequence). This CDR3 is 16 amino acids long. The trim removed 2 bases at V and 4 bases at J, leaving 4 bases unmatched. The DNA for the CDR3 is TGCGCCAGCAGTGAGGGGACTAGCGGCTCATACAATGAGCAGTTCTTC. Translating it yields CASSEGTSGSYNEQFF.

This clone was detected a few times. This sequence joins TRBV18 and TRBJ2-3, with D perhaps TRBD1 (6 bases). The length of the CDR3 is 15 residues. The V and J ends lost 0 bases and 2 bases respectively, with 9 bases between them. Looked up from germline, CDR1 is KGHSH and CDR2 is LQKENI. In nucleotides, the CDR3 is TGTGCCAGCTCACCACCCCGGGACAACACAGATACGCAGTATTTT. It yields the protein CASSPPRDNTDTQYF. Filled out from reference TRBV18 and TRBJ2-3, the complete variable domain reads NAGVMQNPRHLVRRRGQEARLRCSPMKGHSHVYWYRQLPEEGLKFMVYLQKENIIDESGMPKERFSAEFPKEGPSILRIQQVVRGDSAAYFCASSPPRDNTDTQYFGPGTRLTVL.

The chain uses TRBV4-1 and TRBJ2-1, with a possible D match to TRBD1 (6 bases). The CDR3 loop spans 15 amino acids. Between the trimmed V and J ends, which lost 4 bases and 2 bases, there was a span of 12 bases. The germline gives CDR1 MGHRA, CDR2 YSYEKL. CDR3 in DNA: TGCGCCAGCAGCCCGGGACAACAACCCTACAATGAGCAGTTCTTC. It is translated as CASSPGQQPYNEQFF.

This chain links TRBV30 with TRBJ2-1; 10 nucleotides agree with TRBD2. The CDR3 consists of 16 residues. V lost 1 base, J lost 4 bases, and 7 bases stayed unmatched. The germline CDR1 and CDR2 sequences are GTSNPN and SVGIG (reference sequence). In nucleotides, the CDR3 is TGTGCCTGGAGTGCCCCTAGCGGGGGAGTATACAATGAGCAGTTCTTC. Amino acids: CAWSAPSGGVYNEQFF.

A few counts support this clone. J is TRBJ1-2 and V is TRBV18; D possibly corresponds to TRBD1 (6 bases). V was trimmed by 6 bases and J by 5 bases, leaving 10 bases between them. Germline V CDR1 and CDR2: KGHSH, LQKENI. CDR3 size: 12 residues. The CDR3 loop is CASSPGQYGYTF. In DNA, the CDR3 is TGTGCCAGCTCCCCAGGACAGTATGGCTACACCTTC.

This clone was seen a handful of times. J is TRBJ2-7 and V is TRBV6-5; 11 bases match TRBD1. Germline-derived CDR1 and CDR2 are MNHEY and SVGAGI. The CDR3 runs to 13 residues. J gave up 6 bases and V 8 bases, and 6 bases lay outside the gene matches. The CDR3 DNA reads as TGTGCCAGCTCCGGGACAGGGGGTCCCGAGCAGTACTTC. This translates into CASSGTGGPEQYF.